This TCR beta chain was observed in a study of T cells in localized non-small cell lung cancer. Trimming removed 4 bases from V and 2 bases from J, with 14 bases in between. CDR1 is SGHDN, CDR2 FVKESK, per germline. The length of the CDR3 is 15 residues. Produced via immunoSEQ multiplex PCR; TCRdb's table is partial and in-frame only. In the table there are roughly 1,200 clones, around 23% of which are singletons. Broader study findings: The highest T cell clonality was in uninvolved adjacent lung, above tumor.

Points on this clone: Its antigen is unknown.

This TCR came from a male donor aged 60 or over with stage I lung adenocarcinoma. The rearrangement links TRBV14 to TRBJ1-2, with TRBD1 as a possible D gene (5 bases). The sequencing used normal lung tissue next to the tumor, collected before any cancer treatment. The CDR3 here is CASSRGSLLNYGYTF. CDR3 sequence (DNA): TGTGCCAGCAGCCGGGGGAGTTTGTTGAACTATGGCTACACCTTC.